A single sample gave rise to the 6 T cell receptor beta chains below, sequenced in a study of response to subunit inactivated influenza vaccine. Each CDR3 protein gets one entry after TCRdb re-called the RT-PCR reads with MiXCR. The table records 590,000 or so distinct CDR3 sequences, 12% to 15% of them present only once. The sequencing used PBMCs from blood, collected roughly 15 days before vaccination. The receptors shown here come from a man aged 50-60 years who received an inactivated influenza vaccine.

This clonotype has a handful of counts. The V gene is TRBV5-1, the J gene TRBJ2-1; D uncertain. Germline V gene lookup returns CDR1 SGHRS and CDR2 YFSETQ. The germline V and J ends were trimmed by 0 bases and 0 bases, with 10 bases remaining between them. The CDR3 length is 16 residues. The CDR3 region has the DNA TGCGCCAGCAGCTTGGTAACAGCTGGCTCCTACAATGAGCAGTTCTTC. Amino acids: CASSLVTAGSYNEQFF.

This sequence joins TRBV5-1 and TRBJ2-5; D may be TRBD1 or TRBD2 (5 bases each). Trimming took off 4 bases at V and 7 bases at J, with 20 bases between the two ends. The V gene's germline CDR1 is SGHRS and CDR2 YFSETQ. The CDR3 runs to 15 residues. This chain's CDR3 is CASSPTGAGTGTQYF. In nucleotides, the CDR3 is TGCGCCAGCAGCCCGACCGGGGCCGGGACGGGGACCCAGTACTTC.

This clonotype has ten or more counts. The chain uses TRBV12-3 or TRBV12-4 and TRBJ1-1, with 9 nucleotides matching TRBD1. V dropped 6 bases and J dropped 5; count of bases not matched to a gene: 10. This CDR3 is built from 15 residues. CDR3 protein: CASSHRPGQGTEAFF. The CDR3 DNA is TGTGCCAGCAGCCACCGACCGGGACAGGGTACTGAAGCTTTCTTT.

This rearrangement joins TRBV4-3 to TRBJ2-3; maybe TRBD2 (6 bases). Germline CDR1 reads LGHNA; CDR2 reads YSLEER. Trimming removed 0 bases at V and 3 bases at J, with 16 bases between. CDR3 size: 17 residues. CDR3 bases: TGCGCCAGCAGCCAAGAAGGATCTGGAGGGCCGACAGATACGCAGTATTTT. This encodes CASSQEGSGGPTDTQYF.

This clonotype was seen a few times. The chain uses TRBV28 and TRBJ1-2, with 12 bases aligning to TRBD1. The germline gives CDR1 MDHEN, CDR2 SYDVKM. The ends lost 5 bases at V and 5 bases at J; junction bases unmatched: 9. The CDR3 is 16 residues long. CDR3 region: CASSPGTGGVLYGYTF. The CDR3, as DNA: TGTGCCAGCAGTCCCGGGACAGGGGGCGTGTTGTATGGCTACACCTTC.

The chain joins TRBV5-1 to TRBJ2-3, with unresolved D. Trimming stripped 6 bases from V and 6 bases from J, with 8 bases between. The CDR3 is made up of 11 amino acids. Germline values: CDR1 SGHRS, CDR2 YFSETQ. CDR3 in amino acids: CASTGPDTQYF. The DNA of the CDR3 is TGCGCCAGCACGGGTCCGGATACGCAGTATTTT. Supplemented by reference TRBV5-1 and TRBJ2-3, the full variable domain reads KAGVTQTPRYLIKTRGQQVTLSCSPISGHRSVSWYQQTPGQGLQFLFEYFSETQRNKGNFPGRFSGRQFSNSRSEMNVSTLELGDSALYLCASTGPDTQYFGPGTRLTVL.